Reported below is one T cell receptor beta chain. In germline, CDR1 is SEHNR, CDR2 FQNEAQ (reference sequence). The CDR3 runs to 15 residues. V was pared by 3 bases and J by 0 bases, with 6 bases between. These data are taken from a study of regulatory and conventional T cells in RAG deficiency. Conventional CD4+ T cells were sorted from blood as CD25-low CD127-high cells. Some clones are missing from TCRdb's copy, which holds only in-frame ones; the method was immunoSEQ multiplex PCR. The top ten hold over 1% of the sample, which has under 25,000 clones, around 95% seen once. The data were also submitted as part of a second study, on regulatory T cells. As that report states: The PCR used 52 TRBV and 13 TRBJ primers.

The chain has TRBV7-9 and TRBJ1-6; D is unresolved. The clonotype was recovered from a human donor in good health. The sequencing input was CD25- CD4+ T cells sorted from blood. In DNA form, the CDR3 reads TGTGCCAGCAGCTTCGTTAGCTCCTATAATTCACCCCTCCACTTT. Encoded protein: CASSFVSSYNSPLHF.